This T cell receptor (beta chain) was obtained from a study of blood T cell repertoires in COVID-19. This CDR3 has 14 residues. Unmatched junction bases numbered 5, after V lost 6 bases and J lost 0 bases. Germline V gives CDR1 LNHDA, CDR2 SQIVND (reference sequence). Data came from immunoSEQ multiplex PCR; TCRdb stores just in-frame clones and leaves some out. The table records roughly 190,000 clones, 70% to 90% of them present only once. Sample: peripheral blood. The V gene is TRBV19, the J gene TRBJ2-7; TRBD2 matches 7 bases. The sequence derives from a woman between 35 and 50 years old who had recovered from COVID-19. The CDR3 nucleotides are TGTGCCAGTAGAACGACTAGCCGCTCCTACGAGCAGTACTTC. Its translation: CASRTTSRSYEQYF.